This TCR beta chain was sequenced during a study of blood T cells in healthy people across ages. Findings of the study overall: Reliance upon unsorted PBMCs precluded definitive naive versus antigen-experienced comparison. Nothing was known about donor CMV status, and this possibly confounded expanded clonotype changes.

Germline V lookup: CDR1 SGHRS, CDR2 YFSETQ. The length of the CDR3 is 15 residues. Primed by a sample-barcoded 5' primer and a J-beta primer mix, a second PCR proceeded for about 7 to 11 cycles. MiXCR, applied by TCRdb to the 5' RACE reads, yields one record per CDR3 protein. The table shows 650,000 to 700,000 distinct CDR3 sequences, with approximately 31% occurring only once. With respect to this clonotype: Antigen specificity is unknown. A much bigger clone sits one base away, suggesting this may be a read error.

V and J are TRBV5-1 and TRBJ2-5; 9 positions match TRBD1. Matching the DNA end better, TRBJ2-7 makes the J call doubtful. This TCR was sampled from a woman of 80 years or more in good health. Input material: blood. CDR3 protein: CAGSYGTGTTYEQYF. In DNA, the CDR3 is TGCGCCGGCAGCTACGGGACAGGGACAACCTACGAGCAGTACTTC.